The source of this T cell receptor (beta chain) is a study of T cells in narcolepsy (dated by TCRdb to between 2018 and 2020). Regarding the complete study: Patients with narcolepsy type 1 or type 2 (NT1, NT2) were enrolled in the study together with healthy control donors. Autoreactive T cells targeting hypocretin neuron self-antigens (hypocretin, TRIB2) were sought in narcolepsy patients, and TCR Vbeta sequencing was used to track clonotypes in blood and CSF.

With respect to this clone: Its specific antigen is unknown. No much larger clone is present one base from it, and per-base qualities are unavailable.

CDR1 and CDR2 are read off the germline V gene as SGHNT and YENEEA. Including cysteine and phenylalanine, the CDR3 has 13 amino acids. Just CDR3 DNA is preserved here, 39 bases in frame from base 1. Cut back by 0 bases and 2 bases, the V and J ends lie 3 bases apart. Overall study results and their limits: In plots comparing CSF and blood CD4+ T cell clonotypes from the same patient, HCRT-specific and TRIB2-specific autoreactive clonotypes were highlighted. Autoreactive clonotypes were reported to be detected serially in the blood of the same patients and of different patients, but not in the blood of healthy controls. Some blood memory CD4+ repertoires from patients and controls contained no sequences matching autoreactive T cell clones. Numbers of sequenced blood memory CD4+ clonotypes were comparable, averaging approximately 42,000 in patients and some 33,000 in controls.

For TCR Vbeta sequencing, memory CD4+ T cells were sorted ex vivo from the peripheral blood of both healthy controls and narcolepsy patients. Receptor amplification or capture employed the immunoSEQ multiplex PCR assay. The source is immuneACCESS, and TCRdb retained only in-frame sequences with V and J called. Part of the clones is not carried over; for the studies checked, unresolved V genes explain less than half of this, and the remainder is unexplained. The sample records tens of thousands of clones, approximately 85% of which are singletons. Roughly 10% of the sample comes from the top ten. The specimen sequenced was memory (CD45RA-) CD4+ T cells from blood. What this sample's cell subset or site label stands for: memory T cells sorted ex vivo from peripheral blood. This clonotype was sampled from a human donor in good health. Recombination linked TRBV11-3 to TRBJ2-3; too little of a D gene remains to name it. The DNA sequence is given as TGTGCCAGCAGCTTAGAGGACACAGATACGCAGTATTTT. Its protein is CASSLEDTDTQYF.